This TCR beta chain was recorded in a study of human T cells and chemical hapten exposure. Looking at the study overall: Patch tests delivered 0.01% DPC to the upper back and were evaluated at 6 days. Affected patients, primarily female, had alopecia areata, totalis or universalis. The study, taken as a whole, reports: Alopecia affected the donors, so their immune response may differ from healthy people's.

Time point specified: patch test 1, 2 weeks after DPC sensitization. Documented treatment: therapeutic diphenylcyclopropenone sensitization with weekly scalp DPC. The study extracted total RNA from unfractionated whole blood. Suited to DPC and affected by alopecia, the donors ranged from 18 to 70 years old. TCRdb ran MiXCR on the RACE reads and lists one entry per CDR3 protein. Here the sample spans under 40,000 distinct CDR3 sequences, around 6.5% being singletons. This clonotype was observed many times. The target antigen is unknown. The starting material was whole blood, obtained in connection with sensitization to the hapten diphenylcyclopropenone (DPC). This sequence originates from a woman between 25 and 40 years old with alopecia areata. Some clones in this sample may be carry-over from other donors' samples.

DNA for the CDR3: TGTGCCAGCAGTTCCGGACAGGGGAGCGGTTCGGGCTATGGCTACACCTTC. This codes for CASSSGQGSGSGYGYTF. The J gene is TRBJ1-2, the V gene TRBV12-3 or TRBV12-4, with TRBD1 matching 9 bases. The V gene end was trimmed by 4 bases and the J gene end by 4 bases; junction bases not matched to a gene: 13. The CDR3 consists of 17 residues.